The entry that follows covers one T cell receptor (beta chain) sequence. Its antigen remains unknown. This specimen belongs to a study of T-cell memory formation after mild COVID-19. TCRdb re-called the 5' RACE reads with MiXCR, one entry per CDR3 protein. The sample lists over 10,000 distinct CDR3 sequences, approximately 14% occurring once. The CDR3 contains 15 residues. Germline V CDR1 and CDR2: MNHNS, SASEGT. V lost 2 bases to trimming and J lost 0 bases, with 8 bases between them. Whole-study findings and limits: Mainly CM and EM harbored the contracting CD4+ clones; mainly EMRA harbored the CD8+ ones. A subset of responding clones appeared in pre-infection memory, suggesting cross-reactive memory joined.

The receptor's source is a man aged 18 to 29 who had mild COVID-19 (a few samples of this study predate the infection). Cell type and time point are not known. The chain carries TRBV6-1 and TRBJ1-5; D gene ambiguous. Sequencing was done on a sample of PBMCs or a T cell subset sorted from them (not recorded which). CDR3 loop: CASSEQAYSNQPQHF. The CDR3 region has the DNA TGTGCCAGCAGTGAACAGGCTTATAGCAATCAGCCCCAGCATTTT.